This TCR beta chain was captured in a study of blood T cells in healthy people across ages. Trimming took off 4 bases at V and 8 bases at J, with 14 bases between the two ends. Germline V gene data show CDR1 as GTSNPN and CDR2 as SVGIG (reference sequence). There are 12 residues in the CDR3. Sample-barcoded 5' priming and a J-beta primer mix drove a second PCR of roughly 7 to 11 cycles. Tags on each cDNA molecule came from a template-switch adaptor with 12 random nucleotides. A single record per CDR3 protein comes from TCRdb applying MiXCR to the 5' RACE reads. The sample has approximately 1.5 million distinct CDR3 sequences; 40% to 45% are singletons. Extracted total RNA amounted to at least 5.5 micrograms for each sample.

The chain is built from TRBV30 and TRBJ1-2, with D maybe TRBD1 (6 bases). Sequences were obtained from blood. The receptor comes from a woman younger than 30 in good health. CDR3 coding DNA: TGTGCCTGGACGTTAAACAGGGACGGCTACACCTTC. Protein: CAWTLNRDGYTF.